Presented here are 18 T cell receptor beta chains from one specimen sequenced in a study of blood T cell repertoires in COVID-19. Generated by immunoSEQ multiplex PCR, the TCRdb table keeps only in-frame clones and is missing some. The data show roughly 360,000 clones, with around 83% seen just once and approximately 4.7% held by the top ten. The sequencing input was PBMCs or T cells enriched from blood (not recorded which). The receptor source for this set is a woman between 45 and 65 years old who had recovered from COVID-19.

The chain couples TRBV19 to TRBJ2-1; tentative D call: TRBD2 (6 bases). Per germline, CDR1 LNHDA and CDR2 SQIVND (reference sequence). V was shortened by 3 bases and J by 0 bases, with 12 bases between the two germline ends. This CDR3 is 16 amino acids long. The CDR3 here is CASSIRAGFSYNEQFF. CDR3 nucleotides: TGTGCCAGTAGTATTAGGGCGGGATTCTCCTACAATGAGCAGTTCTTC. Combining the CDR3 with reference TRBV19 and TRBJ2-1 gives the whole variable domain DGGITQSPKYLFRKEGQNVTLSCEQNLNHDAMYWYRQDPGQGLRLIYYSQIVNDFQKGDIAEGYSVSREKKESFPLTVTSAQKNPTAFYLCASSIRAGFSYNEQFFGPGTRLTVL.

The chain joins TRBV30 to TRBJ1-2; the D gene is possibly TRBD1 (6 bases). Trimming removed 3 bases at V and 8 bases at J, with 16 bases between. The CDR3 consists of 13 residues. In germline, CDR1 is GTSNPN, CDR2 SVGIG (reference sequence). The CDR3 reads CAWRSPTGGGYTF. For the CDR3, the DNA is TGTGCCTGGAGGTCCCCGACAGGCGGGGGCTACACCTTC.

The genes are TRBV2 and TRBJ2-5, with a tentative D call TRBD2 (6 bases). The germline V gene has CDR1 SNHLY and CDR2 FYNNEI. V lost 3 bases to trimming and J lost 3 bases, with 14 bases between them. The CDR3 runs 15 residues. CDR3 sequence reads: CASSEARGLKETQYF. The DNA of the CDR3 is TGTGCCAGCAGTGAGGCGAGGGGACTGAAAGAGACCCAGTACTTC.

This clone occurred once. The chain uses TRBV18 and TRBJ1-2; 10 bases map to TRBD1. V was clipped by 5 bases and J by 6 bases; unmatched bases: 3. CDR1 is KGHSH and CDR2 is LQKENI in the germline V gene. This CDR3 comprises 13 residues. Here the CDR3 DNA reads TGTGCCAGCTCATCCGACAGGGGGCATGGCTACACCTTC. It specifies CASSSDRGHGYTF.

The V and J genes are TRBV5-1 and TRBJ2-3, with D possibly TRBD2 on 6 matching bases. Germline CDR1 is SGHRS and CDR2 is YFSETQ. CDR3 length equals 13 residues. Trimming left V 4 bases short and J 3 bases short, with 9 bases between. The CDR3 loop reads CASSPGTTDTQYF. CDR3 nucleotide sequence: TGCGCCAGCAGCCCCGGGACTACAGATACGCAGTATTTT. Variable domain in full (rest from reference TRBV5-1 and TRBJ2-3): KAGVTQTPRYLIKTRGQQVTLSCSPISGHRSVSWYQQTPGQGLQFLFEYFSETQRNKGNFPGRFSGRQFSNSRSEMNVSTLELGDSALYLCASSPGTTDTQYFGPGTRLTVL.

This clone was seen a handful of times. The chain combines TRBV12-3 or TRBV12-4 with TRBJ1-1, with a possible D match to TRBD1 (5 bases). The CDR3 has 13 amino acids. V lost 7 bases to trimming and J lost 1 base, with 10 bases between them. CDR3 loop: CASKPTGNTEAFF. Written as DNA, the CDR3 is TGTGCCAGCAAGCCCACAGGGAACACTGAAGCTTTCTTT.

The chain joins TRBV6-5 to TRBJ1-5; the D gene is possibly TRBD1 (6 bases). V dropped 8 bases and J dropped 3 bases, with 11 bases sitting between them. This CDR3 region has 13 residues. Germline loops: CDR1 MNHEY, CDR2 SVGAGI. CDR3 coding DNA: TGTGCCAGCGAGGACAGAGTCAATCAGCCCCAGCATTTT. Translation: CASEDRVNQPQHF.

The chain is built from TRBV5-6 and TRBJ2-4; the match to TRBD1 covers 7 bases. Germline values: CDR1 SGHDT, CDR2 YYEEEE. J lost 3 bases, V lost 4 bases, and 7 bases had no gene match. The CDR3 covers 15 residues. This CDR3 reads CASSTLTGDKNIQYF. CDR3 DNA sequence: TGTGCCAGCAGCACCTTAACAGGGGACAAAAACATTCAGTACTTC.

The chain uses TRBV6-5 and TRBJ2-7, with 9 bases fitting TRBD2. The CDR3 extends over 15 amino acids. V shed 6 bases and J 2 bases; nucleotides not matched to a gene: 8. The germline V gene has CDR1 MNHEY and CDR2 SVGAGI. CDR3 protein: CASRPSGGTTYEQYF. In nucleotides, the CDR3 is TGTGCCAGCAGACCCAGCGGGGGGACTACCTACGAGCAGTACTTC.

The chain links TRBV14 to TRBJ1-2; D remains ambiguous. The CDR3 covers 13 residues. Germline V gene lookup returns CDR1 SGHDN and CDR2 FVKESK. V was pared by 4 bases and J by 2 bases, with 8 bases between. CDR3 region: CASSPPQNYGYTF. CDR3 coding DNA: TGTGCCAGCAGCCCACCCCAGAACTATGGCTACACCTTC.

This clone was seen a single time. V usage is TRBV5-4 and J usage is TRBJ2-3, with D possibly being TRBD2 (5 bases). CDR1 and CDR2 from the germline V gene are SGHNT and YYREEE (reference sequence). The CDR3 contains 15 residues. V was cut by 4 bases and J by 6 bases, with 18 bases left in between. In DNA form, the CDR3 reads TGTGCCAGCAGCCTCGTGAGGGAAGGTGGCGATACGCAGTATTTT. As protein: CASSLVREGGDTQYF.

The chain couples TRBV4-2 to TRBJ2-1; 10 bases are a match to TRBD2. This CDR3 is built from 17 residues. Looked up from germline, CDR1 is LGHNA and CDR2 is YNFKEQ. With 1 base clipped from V and 0 bases from J, the junction kept 3 bases outside the gene matches. CDR3 nucleotides: TGTGCCAGCAGCCAAGGAGAGCGGGGGGGCTCCTACAATGAGCAGTTCTTC. Protein product: CASSQGERGGSYNEQFF.

The chain combines TRBV2 with TRBJ2-5, with 12 bases matching TRBD2. Germline values: CDR1 SNHLY, CDR2 FYNNEI. The junction had 9 bases not matched to a gene; V was cut back by 8 bases and J by 5 bases. The CDR3 runs 15 residues. In nucleotides, the CDR3 is TGTGCCAGCTCCCCCCCCGGACTAGCGGGGGAGACCCAGTACTTC. Its translation: CASSPPGLAGETQYF. Combining the CDR3 with reference TRBV2 and TRBJ2-5 gives the whole variable domain EPEVTQTPSHQVTQMGQEVILRCVPISNHLYFYWYRQILGQKVEFLVSFYNNEISEKSEIFDDQFSVERPDGSNFTLKIRSTKLEDSAMYFCASSPPGLAGETQYFGPGTRLLVL.

The rearrangement uses TRBV5-1 and TRBJ1-6; D call uncertain. Germline CDR1 SGHRS, CDR2 YFSETQ. The CDR3 is 14 residues long. V was clipped by 3 bases and J by 6 bases, with 10 bases between them. The CDR3 nucleotides read TGCGCCAGCAGCTGGGAGAGGGTTAATTCACCCCTCCACTTT. This codes for CASSWERVNSPLHF.

The chain combines TRBV7-6 with TRBJ1-4, with D perhaps matching TRBD1 (6 bases). The CDR3 spans 15 residues. CDR1 is SGHVS and CDR2 is FNYEAQ in the germline V gene. The V gene lost 1 base and the J gene lost 7 bases, with 13 bases spanning the gap. The CDR3 loop reads CASSLGGQGFEKLFF. The DNA for the CDR3 is TGTGCCAGCAGCTTAGGTGGTCAGGGGTTTGAAAAACTGTTTTTT.

The chain is built from TRBV9 and TRBJ2-1, with unresolved D. V was shortened by 0 bases and J by 10 bases, with 11 bases between the two germline ends. This CDR3 contains 13 residues. Per the germline V gene, CDR1 is SGDLS and CDR2 is YYNGEE. The CDR3 bases are TGTGCCAGCAGCGTAGGAGGAGCCTCCGAGCAGTTCTTC. This sequence encodes CASSVGGASEQFF.

The CDR3 sequence: CAWSGKGRGNEQFF. The CDR3 coding sequence is TGTGCCTGGAGTGGAAAGGGTAGGGGAAATGAGCAGTTCTTC. The chain employs TRBV30 and TRBJ2-1; D is possibly TRBD1 (5 bases). V dropped 1 base and J dropped 7 bases, with 14 bases sitting between them. Germline lookup yields CDR1 GTSNPN and CDR2 SVGIG (reference sequence). This CDR3 spans 14 amino acids.

The chain links TRBV3-1 (or the pseudogene TRBV3-2) to TRBJ1-1; D unresolved. The V gene's germline CDR1 is LGHDT and CDR2 YNNKEL (reference sequence). V gave up 7 bases and J gave up 1 base, with 10 bases separating them. This CDR3 region has 13 residues. The CDR3 sequence: CASTPRGNTEAFF. CDR3 nucleotide sequence: TGTGCCAGCACCCCTCGCGGGAACACTGAAGCTTTCTTT.